A single T cell receptor (beta chain) is shown here with its context. The data are from a study of shared clonotypes between healthy human individuals. Only in-frame clones appear in the TCRdb table, and some are missing; sequencing was by immunoSEQ multiplex PCR. Of over a million clones in the sample, about 75% were seen once. This CDR3 is built from 16 residues. CDR1 is SEHNR, CDR2 FQNEAQ, per germline (reference sequence). J gave up 4 bases and V 5 bases, and 7 bases lay outside the gene matches. This receptor was taken from a man aged 18 to 35 in good health. The J gene is TRBJ2-5, the V gene TRBV7-9, with 13 positions matching TRBD2. The sequencing sample was made of memory CD4+ T cells sorted from blood. Subset noted: CD45RA-negative fraction. The CDR3 is CASSLGGLAGRETQYF. DNA for the CDR3: TGTGCCAGCAGCCTTGGGGGACTAGCGGGAAGAGAGACCCAGTACTTC.